The clone carrying this TCR beta chain was recorded at least ten times. Its cognate antigen is unknown. The sample belongs to a study of T-cell reconstitution after alpha-beta-depleted transplantation in children. Findings of the study overall: Once a year had passed after transplant, T-cell counts and diversity came mostly from newly produced T cells. It was reported that alpha-beta T cells came from several hundred expanded graft clones (about two months after transplant).

Germline CDR1 and CDR2: MDHEN and SYDVKM. The CDR3 runs 13 residues. The V end lost 7 bases, the J end lost 5 bases, and 15 bases lay between the germline ends. A TCRbeta library incorporating unique molecular identifiers was prepared. TCRdb re-called the PCR reads with MiXCR, one entry per CDR3 protein. The table has 250,000 to 300,000 distinct CDR3 sequences, nearly 8% seen once; the top ten hold around 10%. The sequences come from peripheral blood, collected 360 days after TCRalphabeta/CD19-depleted stem cell transplant. The receptor comes from a female patient aged 2 to 10 who had a stem cell transplant for Fanconi anemia, so the T cells may come from the graft donor. V and J are TRBV28 and TRBJ2-7; D uncertain. In DNA form, the CDR3 reads TGTGCCAGCACCGAGGTCGCGTTCAACGAGCAGTACTTC. Its translation is CASTEVAFNEQYF.